Each of the 28 T cell receptor beta chains below was sequenced from the same sample in a study of radiotherapy plus CTLA-4 blockade in lung cancer. Clones were sequenced by immunoSEQ multiplex PCR, and TCRdb holds only the in-frame ones, with some missing. Of tens of thousands of clones listed, 78% are singletons. The sample consisted of peripheral blood, taken from a patient treated with radiotherapy plus ipilimumab. The receptors were sampled from a human donor with non-small cell lung cancer who had a partial response to radiotherapy plus ipilimumab. Some clones in this sample may be carry-over from other donors' samples.

The chain recombines TRBV2 with TRBJ2-2, with D perhaps TRBD2 (5 bases). The CDR3 contains 15 residues. Trimming took 5 bases from V and 2 from J, leaving 12 bases between them. Germline values: CDR1 SNHLY, CDR2 FYNNEI. The CDR3 DNA reads as TGTGCCAGCAGTCCCCTAGCTGTAAACACCGGGGAGCTGTTTTTT. Translated: CASSPLAVNTGELFF.

The genes are TRBV6-5 and TRBJ1-6; 8 bases agree with TRBD1. V gave up 5 bases and J gave up 7 bases; unmatched junction bases: 7. The CDR3 is 15 residues long. Germline V gives CDR1 MNHEY, CDR2 SVGAGI. CDR3 amino acids: CASSKTTGANSPLHF. CDR3 DNA: TGTGCCAGCAGTAAGACGACAGGGGCAAATTCACCCCTCCACTTT.

The chain joins TRBV10-3 to TRBJ2-3; 12 positions agree with TRBD2. There are 14 residues in the CDR3. The V segment lost 7 bases and the J segment 4 bases; nucleotides outside the gene matches: 3. Per germline, CDR1 ENHRY and CDR2 SYGVKD. In DNA form, the CDR3 reads TGTGCCATCAAACTAGCGGGGGGAGCAGATACGCAGTATTTT. This gives the protein CAIKLAGGADTQYF.

The chain couples TRBV6-5 to TRBJ2-3, with D maybe TRBD2 (5 bases). V was pared by 5 bases and J by 4 bases, with 13 bases between. This CDR3 comprises 14 residues. Germline V gene lookup returns CDR1 MNHEY and CDR2 SVGAGI. This CDR3 is CASSTPGLPDTQYF. The CDR3 nucleotides read TGTGCCAGCAGTACTCCCGGACTTCCAGATACGCAGTATTTT.

J is TRBJ1-4 and V is TRBV4-3; D is possibly TRBD1 (6 bases). The germline V and J ends were trimmed by 0 bases and 8 bases, with 22 bases remaining between them. CDR3 length: 18 amino acids. CDR1 and CDR2 (germline): LGHNA, YSLEER. The CDR3 is CASSQDQDLYRVGEKLFF. The CDR3 DNA reads TGCGCCAGCAGCCAAGATCAGGATCTCTACAGGGTTGGGGAAAAACTGTTTTTT.

J is TRBJ2-5 and V is TRBV28; no clear D gene. The CDR3 runs to 13 residues. The germline V and J ends were trimmed by 3 bases and 4 bases, with 9 bases remaining between them. Germline CDR1 reads MDHEN; CDR2 reads SYDVKM. This chain's CDR3 is CASSFPPLETQYF. The CDR3 DNA follows: TGTGCCAGCAGTTTCCCCCCTCTAGAGACCCAGTACTTC.

The CDR3 here is CASSVTSGGYEQYF. CDR3 DNA: TGTGCCAGCAGCGTGACTAGCGGGGGTTACGAGCAGTACTTC. The V and J genes are TRBV7-6 and TRBJ2-7; the match to TRBD2 covers 12 bases. Germline V gene sequence: CDR1 SGHVS, CDR2 FNYEAQ. V was pared by 5 bases and J by 4 bases, with 3 bases of the junction left unmatched. This CDR3 is 14 amino acids long. The full variable domain, its missing parts supplied by reference TRBV7-6 and TRBJ2-7, is GAGVSQSPRYKVTKRGQDVALRCDPISGHVSLYWYRQALGQGPEFLTYFNYEAQQDKSGLPNDRFSAERPEGSISTLTIQRTEQRDSAMYRCASSVTSGGYEQYFGPGTRLTVT.

V and J are TRBV7-2 and TRBJ2-3; 9 bases agree with TRBD2. The J segment lost 4 bases and the V segment lost 5 bases, leaving 10 bases of the junction unmatched. The CDR3 has 16 amino acids. Germline CDR1 and CDR2: SGHTA and FQGNSA. CDR3 in amino acids: CASSAQASGDADTQYF. The DNA of the CDR3 is TGTGCCAGCAGCGCCCAGGCTAGCGGGGATGCAGATACGCAGTATTTT. Using reference TRBV7-2 and TRBJ2-3 for the parts outside the CDR3, the full variable domain is GAGVSQSPSNKVTEKGKDVELRCDPISGHTALYWYRQSLGQGLEFLIYFQGNSAPDKSGLPSDRFSAERTGGSVSTLTIQRTQQEDSAVYLCASSAQASGDADTQYFGPGTRLTVL.

The J gene is TRBJ2-7, the V gene TRBV19; 12 bases are shared with TRBD2. CDR1 and CDR2 (germline): LNHDA, SQIVND (reference sequence). Trimming removed 6 bases from V and 1 base from J; junction bases left unmatched: 4. CDR3 length: 15 residues. The CDR3 DNA reads TGTGCCAGTAGCATTCTAGCGGGAGGGTCCTACGAGCAGTACTTC. This translates into CASSILAGGSYEQYF.

This clone came up once. The chain links TRBV18 to TRBJ2-3; no firm D call. CDR3 length: 14 amino acids. Trimming removed 2 bases from V and 0 bases from J, with 6 bases in between. Germline V gene sequence: CDR1 KGHSH, CDR2 LQKENI. In nucleotides, the CDR3 is TGTGCCAGCTCACCAACATATAGCACAGATACGCAGTATTTT. This codes for CASSPTYSTDTQYF.

The chain employs TRBV9 and TRBJ1-6, with a tentative D call TRBD1 (5 bases). V lost 1 base to trimming and J lost 6 bases, with 11 bases between them. CDR3 length equals 15 residues. Germline-derived CDR1 and CDR2 are SGDLS and YYNGEE. CDR3 loop: CASSVRWQGNSPLHF. The CDR3 DNA is TGTGCCAGCAGCGTACGGTGGCAGGGTAATTCACCCCTCCACTTT.

The gene calls are TRBV18 and TRBJ1-1; 8 bases agree with TRBD1. The CDR3 is 14 amino acids. CDR1 and CDR2 (germline): KGHSH, LQKENI. V was pared by 6 bases and J by 2 bases, with 5 bases of the junction left unmatched. The CDR3 coding sequence is TGTGCCAGCTCCGTGACAGGGGCCAACACTGAAGCTTTCTTT. Protein product: CASSVTGANTEAFF.

The chain couples TRBV7-2 to TRBJ2-6; D remains ambiguous. The germline V gene encodes CDR1 SGHTA and CDR2 FQGNSA. Trimming pared 1 base from V and 4 bases from J, leaving 8 bases between. The CDR3 length is 15 residues. The CDR3 reads CASSLGAAGANVLTF. The CDR3 DNA reads as TGTGCCAGCAGCTTAGGGGCAGCCGGGGCCAACGTCCTGACTTTC.

The sample holds a few counts of this clone. The chain has TRBV19 and TRBJ1-5; 7 nucleotides align to TRBD1. CDR3 length: 15 residues. Germline V lookup: CDR1 LNHDA, CDR2 SQIVND (reference sequence). After removal of 6 bases from V and 4 bases from J, the junction contained 9 bases not matched to a gene. This chain's CDR3 is CASRRRQGLNQPQHF. CDR3 nucleotide sequence: TGTGCCAGTAGGCGAAGACAGGGATTAAATCAGCCCCAGCATTTT.

This clone was seen once. The chain links TRBV18 to TRBJ1-5; 8 nucleotides line up with TRBD1. After removal of 3 bases from V and 6 bases from J, the junction contained 7 bases not matched to a gene. Per the germline V gene, CDR1 is KGHSH and CDR2 is LQKENI. This CDR3 is built from 15 residues. The CDR3 DNA follows: TGTGCCAGCTCACCGCGGACAGGGACGGCTCAGCCCCAGCATTTT. Its protein product is CASSPRTGTAQPQHF.

The chain links TRBV10-3 to TRBJ1-2, with 7 positions matching TRBD1. The J segment lost 2 bases and the V segment lost 11 bases, leaving 8 bases of the junction unmatched. Germline lookup yields CDR1 ENHRY and CDR2 SYGVKD. The CDR3 spans 13 residues. CDR3 amino acids: CAPPGQRNYGYTF. The CDR3, as DNA: TGTGCCCCTCCGGGACAGAGAAACTATGGCTACACCTTC.

The J gene is TRBJ1-2, the V gene TRBV13; 10 nucleotides align to TRBD1. In germline, CDR1 is PRHDT, CDR2 FYEKMQ (reference sequence). The J segment lost 6 bases and the V segment lost 6 bases, leaving 10 bases of the junction unmatched. The CDR3 is 15 amino acids. The CDR3 here is CASSHDRGLSDGYTF. The DNA for the CDR3 is TGTGCCAGCAGTCACGACAGGGGGCTGTCTGATGGCTACACCTTC.

V is TRBV29-1 and J is TRBJ2-1; 8 bases fit TRBD1. Germline CDR1 and CDR2: SQVTM and ANQGSEA. The CDR3 covers 16 residues. Germline trimming cut 3 bases from V and 4 bases from J; bases unmatched to any gene: 11. The CDR3 here is CSVEYSGTGGYNEQFF. DNA of the CDR3: TGCAGCGTTGAGTACTCCGGGACAGGAGGTTACAATGAGCAGTTCTTC.

The CDR3 protein is CASSLASGTYYEQYF. In DNA, the CDR3 is TGTGCCAGCAGCTTAGCCTCAGGCACCTACTACGAGCAGTACTTC. V gene TRBV7-9 combines with J gene TRBJ2-7; no clear D. The germline CDR1 and CDR2 sequences are SEHNR and FQNEAQ (reference sequence). Trimming took 0 bases from V and 3 from J, leaving 12 bases between them. CDR3 length: 15 residues. Full variable domain (outside the CDR3, taken from reference TRBV7-9 and TRBJ2-7): DTGVSQNPRHKITKRGQNVTFRCDPISEHNRLYWYRQTLGQGPEFLTYFQNEAQLEKSRLLSDRFSAERPKGSFSTLEIQRTEQGDSAMYLCASSLASGTYYEQYFGPGTRLTVT.

This clone showed up just once. The CDR3 region is CASKLRPSYSGSSYEQYF. The CDR3 nucleotides read TGTGCCAGCAAGCTTAGGCCCTCTTACAGCGGGAGCTCCTACGAGCAGTACTTC. V and J are TRBV7-2 and TRBJ2-7; 8 bases fit TRBD2. Germline lookup yields CDR1 SGHTA and CDR2 FQGNSA. V shed 7 bases and J 0 bases; nucleotides not matched to a gene: 17. CDR3 size: 18 residues.

The chain joins TRBV11-2 to TRBJ1-6, with D uncertain. This CDR3 is built from 17 residues. Germline V lookup: CDR1 SGHAT, CDR2 FQNNGV. V was pared by 1 base and J by 3 bases, with 13 bases between. The CDR3 DNA reads TGTGCCAGCAGCTTAGCCCTTTCAGAATACTATAATTCACCCCTCCACTTT. Translating gives CASSLALSEYYNSPLHF.

The chain recombines TRBV5-1 with TRBJ2-2, with D perhaps TRBD2 (6 bases). Germline loops: CDR1 SGHRS, CDR2 YFSETQ. CDR3 length equals 14 residues. V was cut by 4 bases and J by 2 bases, with 9 bases left in between. The chain's CDR3 is CASSLLANTGELFF. As DNA, the CDR3 is TGCGCCAGCAGCCTACTAGCCAACACCGGGGAGCTGTTTTTT.

The gene calls are TRBV28 and TRBJ1-4; TRBD1 is a possible D gene (5 bases). Germline assignment: CDR1 MDHEN and CDR2 SYDVKM. V gave up 2 bases and J gave up 8 bases, with 12 bases separating them. The CDR3 consists of 14 residues. The DNA of the CDR3 is TGTGCCAGCAGTTTAGGGGGGAGGGAGGAAAAACTGTTTTTT. Residues: CASSLGGREEKLFF.

Notes on this clone: The junction differs from germline at one of its ends, possibly a read error. This chain's CDR3 is CHLRSQGRVGNQPQHF. In DNA form, the CDR3 reads TGCCACCTACGGTCACAGGGCCGGGTTGGCAATCAGCCCCAGCATTTT. The V gene is TRBV7-3, the J gene TRBJ1-5, with a possible D match to TRBD1 (6 bases). This CDR3 has 16 amino acids. The V gene's germline CDR1 is SGHTA and CDR2 FQGTGA. The full variable domain, in which reference TRBV7-3 and TRBJ1-5 provide the parts outside the CDR3, is GAGVSQTPSNKVTEKGKYVELRCDPISGHTALYWYRQSLGQGPEFLIYFQGTGAADDSGLPNDRFFAVRPEGSVSTLKIQRTERGDSAVYLCHLRSQGRVGNQPQHFGDGTRLSIL.

The chain employs TRBV5-1 and TRBJ2-1; TRBD2 matches 13 bases. CDR1 is SGHRS and CDR2 is YFSETQ in the germline V gene. V lost 4 bases, J lost 5 bases, and 9 bases stayed unmatched. The CDR3 runs 17 residues. CDR3: CASSLTSGGVLDNEQFF. The DNA of the CDR3 is TGCGCCAGCAGCCTAACTAGCGGGGGGGTCTTGGACAATGAGCAGTTCTTC. Looking up the rest from reference TRBV5-1 and TRBJ2-1 gives the full variable domain: KAGVTQTPRYLIKTRGQQVTLSCSPISGHRSVSWYQQTPGQGLQFLFEYFSETQRNKGNFPGRFSGRQFSNSRSEMNVSTLELGDSALYLCASSLTSGGVLDNEQFFGPGTRLTVL.

The chain couples TRBV5-1 to TRBJ2-3; possibly TRBD2 for D (6 bases). Trimming shortened V by 2 bases and J by 2 bases, and 15 bases separated the two germline ends. The CDR3 is made up of 16 amino acids. Looked up from germline, CDR1 is SGHRS and CDR2 is YFSETQ. CDR3 bases: TGCGCCAGCAGCTTCGGGGGAGCGGGTTCCACAGATACGCAGTATTTT. This gives the protein CASSFGGAGSTDTQYF.

This clone appeared once. The V gene is TRBV11-3, the J gene TRBJ2-3; 14 nucleotides align to TRBD2. CDR1 is SGHNT, CDR2 YENEEA, per germline. This CDR3 comprises 16 residues. J was trimmed by 3 bases and V by 5 bases; bases with no gene match: 4. In DNA form, the CDR3 reads TGTGCCAGCAGCCGAGGGACTAGCGGGAGAACAGATACGCAGTATTTT. It translates to CASSRGTSGRTDTQYF.

The chain joins TRBV19 to TRBJ2-7, with D uncertain. V lost 6 bases, J lost 0 bases, and 12 bases lay in between. Germline-derived CDR1 and CDR2 are LNHDA and SQIVND (reference sequence). This CDR3 region has 14 residues. The CDR3 bases are TGTGCCAGTAGAAGTGGGCCAAGCTCCTACGAGCAGTACTTC. The encoded protein is CASRSGPSSYEQYF.